This TCR beta chain stems from a study of cytomegalovirus exposure and HLA in healthy donors. In the PCR, 60 Vbeta and 13 Jbeta primers were used. Produced via immunoSEQ multiplex PCR; TCRdb's table is partial and in-frame only. The sample has about 130,000 clones, around 67% seen once. As to this clone: Its target is not known. At one end, the junction sequence differs from germline, possibly due to a read error.

Germline lookup yields CDR1 MNHNS and CDR2 SASEGT. This CDR3 has 15 amino acids. Study conclusions and caveats: Excluded were some V segments that proved indistinguishable, including TRBV6-2 and TRBV6-3.

The specimen sequenced was PBMCs. This receptor was taken from a woman in her 40s in good health and CMV-seropositive. V is TRBV6-1 and J is TRBJ1-4; 7 bases fit TRBD1. This CDR3 is CASREDRQGREKLFF. The CDR3 coding sequence is TGTGCCAGCAGGGAAGACCGACAGGGTAGAGAAAAACTGTTTTTT.